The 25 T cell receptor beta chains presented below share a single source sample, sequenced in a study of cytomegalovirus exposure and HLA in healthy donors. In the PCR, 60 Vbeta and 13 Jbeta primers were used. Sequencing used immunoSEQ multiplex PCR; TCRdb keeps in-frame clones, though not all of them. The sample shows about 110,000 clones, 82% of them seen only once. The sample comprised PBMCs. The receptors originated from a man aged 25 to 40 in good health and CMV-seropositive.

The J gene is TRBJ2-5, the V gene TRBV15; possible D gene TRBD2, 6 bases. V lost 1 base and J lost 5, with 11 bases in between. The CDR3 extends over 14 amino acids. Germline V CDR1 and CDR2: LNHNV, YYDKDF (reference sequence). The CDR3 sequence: CATSRAGEFETQYF. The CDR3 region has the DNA TGTGCCACCAGCAGAGCGGGGGAATTCGAGACCCAGTACTTC.

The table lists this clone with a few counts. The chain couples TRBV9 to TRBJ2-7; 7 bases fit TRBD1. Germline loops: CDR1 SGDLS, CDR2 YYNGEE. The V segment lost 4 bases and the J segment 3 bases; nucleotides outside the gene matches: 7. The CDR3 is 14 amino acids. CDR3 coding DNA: TGTGCCAGCAGCTTAGGGGGCTTCAGCTACGAGCAGTACGTC. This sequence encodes CASSLGGFSYEQYV.

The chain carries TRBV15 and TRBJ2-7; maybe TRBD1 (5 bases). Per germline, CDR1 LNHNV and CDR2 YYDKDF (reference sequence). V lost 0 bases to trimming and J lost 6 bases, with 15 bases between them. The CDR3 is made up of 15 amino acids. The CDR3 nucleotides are TGTGCCACCAGCAGAGATAGGCAGGGCGGCGGCGAGCAGTACTTC. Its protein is CATSRDRQGGGEQYF.

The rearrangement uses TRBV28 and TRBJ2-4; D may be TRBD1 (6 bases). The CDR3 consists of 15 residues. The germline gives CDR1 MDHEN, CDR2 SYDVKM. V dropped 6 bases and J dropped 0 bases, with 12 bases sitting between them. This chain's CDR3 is CASRTAGAAKNIQYF. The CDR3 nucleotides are TGTGCCAGCAGAACCGCAGGGGCAGCCAAAAACATTCAGTACTTC.

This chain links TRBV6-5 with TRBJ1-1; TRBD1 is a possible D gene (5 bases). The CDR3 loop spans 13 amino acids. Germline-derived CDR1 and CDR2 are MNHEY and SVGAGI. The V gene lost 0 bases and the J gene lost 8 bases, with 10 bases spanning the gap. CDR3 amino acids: CASSYSRDFEAFF. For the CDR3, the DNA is TGTGCCAGCAGTTACTCGCGGGACTTCGAAGCTTTCTTT.

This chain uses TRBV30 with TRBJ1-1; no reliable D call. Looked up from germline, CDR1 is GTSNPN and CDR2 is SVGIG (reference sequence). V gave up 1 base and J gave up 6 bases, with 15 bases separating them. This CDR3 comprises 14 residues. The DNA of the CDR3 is TGTGCCTGGAGTGCCACGGGGTATACACCTGAAGCTTTCTTT. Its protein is CAWSATGYTPEAFF.

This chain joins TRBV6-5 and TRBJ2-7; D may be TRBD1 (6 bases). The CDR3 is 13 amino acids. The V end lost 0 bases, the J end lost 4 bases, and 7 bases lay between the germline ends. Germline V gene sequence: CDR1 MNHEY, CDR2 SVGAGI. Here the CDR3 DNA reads TGTGCCAGCAGTTACTCCAGGGGTTACGAGCAGTACTTC. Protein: CASSYSRGYEQYF.

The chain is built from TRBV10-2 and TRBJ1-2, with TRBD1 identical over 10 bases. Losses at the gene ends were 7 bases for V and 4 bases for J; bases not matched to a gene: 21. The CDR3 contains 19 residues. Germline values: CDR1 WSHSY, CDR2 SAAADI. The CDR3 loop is CASIEPDRGRSVGIYGYTF. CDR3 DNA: TGCGCCAGCATTGAACCCGACAGGGGGCGCAGTGTGGGGATCTATGGCTACACCTTC.

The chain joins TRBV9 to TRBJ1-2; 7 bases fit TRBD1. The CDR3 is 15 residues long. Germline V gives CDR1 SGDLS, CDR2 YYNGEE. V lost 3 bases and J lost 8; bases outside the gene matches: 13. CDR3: CASSGNRGLANGYTF. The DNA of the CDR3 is TGTGCCAGCAGCGGCAACAGGGGTCTAGCGAACGGCTACACCTTC.

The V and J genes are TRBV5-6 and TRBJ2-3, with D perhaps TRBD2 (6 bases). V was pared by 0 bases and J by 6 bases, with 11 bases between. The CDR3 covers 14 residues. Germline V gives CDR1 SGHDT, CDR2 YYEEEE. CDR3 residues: CASSLAGGYDTQYF. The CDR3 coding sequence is TGTGCCAGCAGCTTGGCCGGGGGTTACGATACGCAGTATTTT.

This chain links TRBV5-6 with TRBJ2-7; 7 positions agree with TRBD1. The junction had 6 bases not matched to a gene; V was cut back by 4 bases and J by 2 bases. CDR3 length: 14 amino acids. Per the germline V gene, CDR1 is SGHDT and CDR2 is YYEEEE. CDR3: CASSRQGQTYEQYV. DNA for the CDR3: TGTGCCAGCAGCAGACAGGGTCAAACCTACGAGCAGTACGTC.

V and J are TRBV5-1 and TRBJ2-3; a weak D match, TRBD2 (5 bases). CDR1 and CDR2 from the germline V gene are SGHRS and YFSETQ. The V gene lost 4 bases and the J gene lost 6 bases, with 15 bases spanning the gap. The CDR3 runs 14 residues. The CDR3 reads CASSPGPSGDTQYF. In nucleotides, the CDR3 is TGCGCCAGCAGCCCCGGGCCCAGCGGCGATACGCAGTATTTT.

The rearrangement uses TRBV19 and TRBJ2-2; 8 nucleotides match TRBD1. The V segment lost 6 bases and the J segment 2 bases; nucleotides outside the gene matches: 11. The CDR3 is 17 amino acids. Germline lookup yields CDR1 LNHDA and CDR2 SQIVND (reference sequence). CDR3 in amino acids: CASRPSFDRGNTGELFF. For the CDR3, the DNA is TGTGCCAGTAGACCCTCTTTCGACAGGGGAAACACCGGGGAGCTGTTTTTT.

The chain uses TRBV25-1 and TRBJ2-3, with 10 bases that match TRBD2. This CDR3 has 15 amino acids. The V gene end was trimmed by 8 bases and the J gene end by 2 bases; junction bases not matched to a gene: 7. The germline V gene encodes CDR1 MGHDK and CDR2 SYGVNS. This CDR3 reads CASGEREGATDTQYF. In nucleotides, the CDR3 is TGTGCCAGCGGAGAGCGGGAGGGGGCCACAGATACGCAGTATTTT. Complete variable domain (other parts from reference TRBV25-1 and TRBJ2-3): EADIYQTPRYLVIGTGKKITLECSQTMGHDKMYWYQQDPGMELHLIHYSYGVNSTEKGDLSSESTVSRIRTEHFPLTLESARPSHTSQYLCASGEREGATDTQYFGPGTRLTVL.

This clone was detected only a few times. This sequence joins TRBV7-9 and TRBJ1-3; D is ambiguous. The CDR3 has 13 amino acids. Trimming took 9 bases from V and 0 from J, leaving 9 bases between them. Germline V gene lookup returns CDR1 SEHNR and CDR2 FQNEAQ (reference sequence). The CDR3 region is CARGVDSGNTIYF. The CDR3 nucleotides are TGTGCCAGAGGAGTGGACTCTGGAAACACCATATATTTT.

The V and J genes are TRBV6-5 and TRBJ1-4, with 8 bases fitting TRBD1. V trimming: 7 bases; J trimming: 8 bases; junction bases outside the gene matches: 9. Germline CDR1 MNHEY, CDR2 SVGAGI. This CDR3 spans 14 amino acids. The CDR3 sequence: CASTNRGAREKLFF. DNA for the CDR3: TGTGCCAGCACCAACAGGGGGGCGCGGGAAAAACTGTTTTTT.

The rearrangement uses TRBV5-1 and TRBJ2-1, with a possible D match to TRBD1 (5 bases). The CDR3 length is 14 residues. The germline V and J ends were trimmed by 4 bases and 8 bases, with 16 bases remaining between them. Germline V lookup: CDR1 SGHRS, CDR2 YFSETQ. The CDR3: CASSRPDNRDEQFF. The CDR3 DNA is TGCGCCAGCAGCCGTCCGGACAATCGGGATGAGCAGTTCTTC.

The CDR3 DNA is TGTGCCAGCAGCTCCCGCGGCGGCACAGATACGCAGTATTTT. Protein product: CASSSRGGTDTQYF. V gene TRBV7-9 combines with J gene TRBJ2-3, with D unclear. The CDR3 contains 14 residues. CDR1 is SEHNR and CDR2 is FQNEAQ in the germline V gene (reference sequence). V was shortened by 4 bases and J by 1 base, with 9 bases between the two germline ends.

This CDR3 reads CASSLGRNTEAFF. The CDR3 bases are TGTGCCAGCAGCTTGGGGAGGAACACTGAAGCTTTCTTT. The gene calls are TRBV7-8 and TRBJ1-1, with D uncertain. CDR1 and CDR2 from the germline V gene are SGHVS and FQNEAQ. This CDR3 comprises 13 residues. V was trimmed by 3 bases and J by 1 base, leaving 6 bases between them.

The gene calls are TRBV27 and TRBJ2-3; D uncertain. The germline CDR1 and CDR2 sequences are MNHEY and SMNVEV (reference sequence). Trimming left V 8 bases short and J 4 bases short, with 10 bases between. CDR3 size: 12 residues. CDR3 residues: CASPTPPDTQYF. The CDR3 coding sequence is TGTGCCAGCCCTACCCCCCCAGATACGCAGTATTTT.

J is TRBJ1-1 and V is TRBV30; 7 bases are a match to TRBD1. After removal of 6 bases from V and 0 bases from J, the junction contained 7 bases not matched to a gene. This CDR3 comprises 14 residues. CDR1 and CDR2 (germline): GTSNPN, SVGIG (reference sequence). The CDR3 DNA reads TGTGCCTGCACTACAGGGGCAATGAACACTGAAGCTTTCTTT. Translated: CACTTGAMNTEAFF.

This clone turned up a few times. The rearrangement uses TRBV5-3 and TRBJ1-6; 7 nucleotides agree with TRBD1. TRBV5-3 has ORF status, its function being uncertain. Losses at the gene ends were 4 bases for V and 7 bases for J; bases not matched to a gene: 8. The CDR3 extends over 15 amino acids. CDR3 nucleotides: TGTGCCAGAAGCCCCTCCGGGACAGAGAATTCACCCCTCCACTTT. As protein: CARSPSGTENSPLHF.

This CDR3 reads CASSSPGTANTGELFF. The DNA for the CDR3 is TGTGCCAGCAGCTCGCCCGGGACAGCCAACACCGGGGAGCTGTTTTTT. This sequence joins TRBV9 and TRBJ2-2; 7 bases match TRBD1. CDR3 length: 16 residues. V dropped 4 bases and J dropped 2; count of bases not matched to a gene: 8. Germline lookup yields CDR1 SGDLS and CDR2 YYNGEE.

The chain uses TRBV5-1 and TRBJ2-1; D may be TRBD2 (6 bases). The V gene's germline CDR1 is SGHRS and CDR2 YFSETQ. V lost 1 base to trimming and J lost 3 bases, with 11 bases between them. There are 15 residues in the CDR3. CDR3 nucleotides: TGCGCCAGCAGCTTGCAACTAGCCGGCTACAATGAGCAGTTCTTC. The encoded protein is CASSLQLAGYNEQFF.

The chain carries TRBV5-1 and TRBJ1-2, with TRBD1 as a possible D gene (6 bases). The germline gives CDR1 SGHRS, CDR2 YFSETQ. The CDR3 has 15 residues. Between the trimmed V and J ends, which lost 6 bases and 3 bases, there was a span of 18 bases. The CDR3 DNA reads TGCGCCAGCAAACCCAGGACAGATAATTACTATGGCTACACCTTC. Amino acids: CASKPRTDNYYGYTF.